One and the same sample provided the 28 T cell receptor beta chains below, sequenced in a study of cytomegalovirus exposure and HLA in healthy donors. Use of 60 Vbeta and 13 Jbeta primers characterized the PCR. Only in-frame clones appear in the TCRdb table, and some are missing; sequencing was by immunoSEQ multiplex PCR. The sample lists roughly 190,000 clones, about 69% occurring once. The sequencing input was PBMCs. All receptors come from a man younger than 40 in good health and CMV-seropositive.

This rearrangement joins TRBV4-2 to TRBJ2-3; 13 bases line up with TRBD2. CDR1 and CDR2 (germline): LGHNA, YNFKEQ. J lost 5 bases, V lost 4 bases, and 18 bases had no gene match. CDR3 size: 20 residues. The CDR3 protein is CASSLRLAGGKVLEGDTQYF. In DNA, the CDR3 is TGTGCCAGCAGCCTCCGACTAGCGGGGGGTAAAGTCCTAGAAGGAGATACGCAGTATTTT.

The chain links TRBV14 to TRBJ2-1, with TRBD1 identical over 7 bases. The junction had 19 bases not matched to a gene; V was cut back by 4 bases and J by 7 bases. Germline V gene sequence: CDR1 SGHDN, CDR2 FVKESK. The length of the CDR3 is 18 residues. The CDR3 loop reads CASSLGNPGTVESNEQFF. CDR3 DNA: TGTGCCAGCAGCCTAGGAAACCCCGGGACAGTAGAGAGTAATGAGCAGTTCTTC. Looking up the rest from reference TRBV14 and TRBJ2-1 gives the full variable domain: EAGVTQFPSHSVIEKGQTVTLRCDPISGHDNLYWYRRVMGKEIKFLLHFVKESKQDESGMPNNRFLAERTGGTYSTLKVQPAELEDSGVYFCASSLGNPGTVESNEQFFGPGTRLTVL.

Here the CDR3 reads CASSLEPTSGVFGELFF. In DNA form, the CDR3 reads TGCGCCAGCAGCTTGGAGCCGACTAGCGGGGTTTTCGGGGAGCTGTTTTTT. The chain recombines TRBV5-1 with TRBJ2-2; 11 bases map to TRBD2. In germline, CDR1 is SGHRS, CDR2 YFSETQ. The CDR3 sequence is 17 residues long. With 0 bases clipped from V and 7 bases from J, the junction kept 8 bases outside the gene matches.

V is TRBV10-3 and J is TRBJ2-5; the D gene is possibly TRBD2 (7 bases). Trimming removed 6 bases from V and 5 bases from J, with 25 bases in between. The CDR3 sequence is 17 residues long. Germline V lookup: CDR1 ENHRY, CDR2 SYGVKD. The CDR3 nucleotides read TGTGCCATCAGCAAGGGGGGCCGGGGGGAAGGGTCGGAGACCCAGTACTTC. Amino acid sequence: CAISKGGRGEGSETQYF.

This clone has only one observation. This chain joins TRBV19 and TRBJ2-3; 11 bases agree with TRBD2. CDR1 LNHDA and CDR2 SQIVND come from the germline V gene (reference sequence). The V gene end was trimmed by 6 bases and the J gene end by 6 bases; junction bases not matched to a gene: 5. This CDR3 is built from 14 residues. The CDR3 DNA reads TGTGCCAGTAGCGATAGCGGGAGGGGTGATACGCAGTATTTT. Translated, it gives CASSDSGRGDTQYF. The whole variable domain, remainder taken from reference TRBV19 and TRBJ2-3, is DGGITQSPKYLFRKEGQNVTLSCEQNLNHDAMYWYRQDPGQGLRLIYYSQIVNDFQKGDIAEGYSVSREKKESFPLTVTSAQKNPTAFYLCASSDSGRGDTQYFGPGTRLTVL.

The CDR3 sequence: CASSPGTAGNTIYF. As DNA, the CDR3 is TGTGCCAGCTCACCAGGGACAGCTGGAAACACCATATATTTT. The chain uses TRBV18 and TRBJ1-3; 7 bases map to TRBD1. The CDR3 covers 14 residues. Germline trimming cut 2 bases from V and 2 bases from J; bases unmatched to any gene: 0. Germline values: CDR1 KGHSH, CDR2 LQKENI.

The chain couples TRBV4-3 to TRBJ2-7, with D maybe TRBD2 (6 bases). Germline loops: CDR1 LGHNA, CDR2 YSLEER. The germline V and J ends were trimmed by 1 base and 6 bases, with 10 bases remaining between them. The CDR3 runs to 13 residues. CDR3 DNA sequence: TGCGCCAGCAGCCAAGGGGGGGACTCCGAGCAGTACTTC. This sequence encodes CASSQGGDSEQYF.

V is TRBV7-2 and J is TRBJ2-3, with TRBD2 identical over 7 bases. The germline gives CDR1 SGHTA, CDR2 FQGNSA. The V segment lost 2 bases and the J segment 1 base; nucleotides outside the gene matches: 3. The CDR3 is 15 residues long. This chain's CDR3 is CASSLLAGGTDTQYF. CDR3 nucleotide sequence: TGTGCCAGCAGCTTACTGGCGGGAGGCACAGATACGCAGTATTTT.

J is TRBJ2-1 and V is TRBV9; 8 positions match TRBD2. Germline lookup yields CDR1 SGDLS and CDR2 YYNGEE. The CDR3 is 16 residues long. The ends lost 0 bases at V and 5 bases at J; junction bases unmatched: 7. CDR3 DNA: TGTGCCAGCAGCGTAGTTACGGGAGGGAGAGACAATGAGCAGTTCTTC. It yields the protein CASSVVTGGRDNEQFF.

This clone was seen only once. The genes are TRBV4-2 and TRBJ1-2; D may be TRBD1 (5 bases). With 2 bases removed from V and 4 bases from J, the gap between germline ends came to 17 bases. Germline-derived CDR1 and CDR2 are LGHNA and YNFKEQ. The CDR3 length is 16 residues. The CDR3 protein is CASSQKGRDSFYGYTF. In DNA, the CDR3 is TGTGCCAGCAGCCAAAAAGGCCGGGACTCTTTCTATGGCTACACCTTC.

This clone was observed a handful of times. This chain joins TRBV6-1 and TRBJ1-6; no definite D call. CDR1 and CDR2 (germline): MNHNS, SASEGT. Trimming removed 8 bases from V and 5 bases from J, with 13 bases in between. The CDR3 is made up of 14 amino acids. CDR3 DNA: TGTGCCAGCGGAGGTCGCACCGATAATTCACCCCTCCACTTT. As protein: CASGGRTDNSPLHF.

This clone showed up just once. The rearrangement joins TRBV7-2 to TRBJ1-5, with 8 nucleotides matching TRBD1. The CDR3 has 15 residues. Trimming removed 4 bases from V and 7 bases from J; junction bases left unmatched: 9. The germline CDR1 and CDR2 sequences are SGHTA and FQGNSA. The CDR3 spells CASSSGGPAGQPQHF. In nucleotides, the CDR3 is TGTGCCAGCAGCTCAGGGGGCCCCGCTGGACAGCCCCAGCATTTT.

The chain couples TRBV10-3 to TRBJ2-5; 9 bases are a match to TRBD1. J was trimmed by 4 bases and V by 10 bases; bases with no gene match: 7. The CDR3 is 13 amino acids. Germline-derived CDR1 and CDR2 are ENHRY and SYGVKD. DNA of the CDR3: TGTGCCACCGCCGACAGGGGGGGAGAGACCCAGTACTTC. Translated: CATADRGGETQYF.

The rearrangement joins TRBV18 to TRBJ2-1, with no clear D. This CDR3 region has 15 residues. From germline, CDR1 is KGHSH and CDR2 LQKENI. Trimming shortened V by 6 bases and J by 1 base, and 13 bases separated the two germline ends. CDR3 DNA: TGTGCCAGCTCCCCGGTTGGCGGATCCTACAATGAGCAGTTCTTC. It yields the protein CASSPVGGSYNEQFF.

V and J are TRBV6-6 and TRBJ1-1, with 8 bases lining up with TRBD1. Trimming removed 6 bases from V and 3 bases from J; junction bases left unmatched: 3. The germline V gene encodes CDR1 MNHNY and CDR2 SVGAGI (reference sequence). This CDR3 spans 13 amino acids. CDR3 bases: TGTGCCAGCAGGAAGACAGGGGACACTGAAGCTTTCTTT. Its protein product is CASRKTGDTEAFF.

The chain carries TRBV28 and TRBJ2-1; 10 nucleotides agree with TRBD1. Germline V gene sequence: CDR1 MDHEN, CDR2 SYDVKM. V gave up 4 bases and J gave up 1 base; unmatched junction bases: 13. The CDR3 is 19 residues long. CDR3 nucleotide sequence: TGTGCCAGCAGTTCCGGACAGGGGGTTCTAACTTTTTCCTACAATGAGCAGTTCTTC. It is translated as CASSSGQGVLTFSYNEQFF.

V gene TRBV18 combines with J gene TRBJ1-1; no reliable D call. The V end lost 2 bases, the J end lost 3 bases, and 7 bases lay between the germline ends. The CDR3 extends over 13 amino acids. The germline V gene has CDR1 KGHSH and CDR2 LQKENI. The CDR3: CASSPGADTEAFF. The CDR3 DNA is TGTGCCAGCTCACCAGGAGCCGACACTGAAGCTTTCTTT.

The rearrangement uses TRBV30 and TRBJ1-5; 7 bases align to TRBD1. V shed 0 bases and J 2 bases; nucleotides not matched to a gene: 7. Per germline, CDR1 GTSNPN and CDR2 SVGIG (reference sequence). The CDR3 runs 16 residues. The CDR3 DNA reads TGTGCCTGGAGTGTCCCTCTTGGGACAGGCAATCAGCCCCAGCATTTT. It translates to CAWSVPLGTGNQPQHF.

This clone appeared a few times. This rearrangement joins TRBV6-1 to TRBJ2-5; D not resolved. Germline V gene data show CDR1 as MNHNS and CDR2 as SASEGT. The CDR3 extends over 13 amino acids. V was trimmed by 7 bases and J by 2 bases, leaving 11 bases between them. The CDR3 bases are TGTGCCAGCACCGTCCAGGTGCAAGAGACCCAGTACTTC. Residues: CASTVQVQETQYF.

This chain joins TRBV14 and TRBJ2-1, with unresolved D. V shed 4 bases and J shed 3 bases, with 19 bases lying between them. There are 17 residues in the CDR3. Per the germline V gene, CDR1 is SGHDN and CDR2 is FVKESK. The CDR3 DNA sequence: TGTGCCAGCAGCCCGCGAGGAGACTCACTTAGCTACAATGAGCAGTTCTTC. Amino acid sequence: CASSPRGDSLSYNEQFF.

The V gene is TRBV30, the J gene TRBJ1-1; TRBD1 agrees at 7 bases. CDR3 size: 14 residues. Germline loops: CDR1 GTSNPN, CDR2 SVGIG (reference sequence). With V trimmed by 6 bases and J by 3 bases, 10 bases remained unmatched. CDR3 DNA: TGTGCCTGCGCCTCGCCAGGGGGGCACACTGAAGCTTTCTTT. The encoded protein is CACASPGGHTEAFF.

The genes are TRBV4-3 and TRBJ1-3; D is possibly TRBD1 (5 bases). Trimming cost V 0 bases and J 1 base, with 10 bases left between them. This CDR3 is 16 amino acids long. The germline V gene has CDR1 LGHNA and CDR2 YSLEER. In DNA form, the CDR3 reads TGCGCCAGCAGCCAAGATCCAAGGGGTTCTGGAAACACCATATATTTT. Translated: CASSQDPRGSGNTIYF.

The chain carries TRBV30 and TRBJ2-1, with D unresolved. V was trimmed by 0 bases and J by 3 bases, leaving 6 bases between them. Germline V gene sequence: CDR1 GTSNPN, CDR2 SVGIG (reference sequence). There are 13 residues in the CDR3. DNA for the CDR3: TGTGCCTGGAGTGTCCAGTTCTACAATGAGCAGTTCTTC. It is translated as CAWSVQFYNEQFF.

This chain joins TRBV29-1 and TRBJ2-1; TRBD2 is a possible D gene (6 bases). With 8 bases removed from V and 3 bases from J, the gap between germline ends came to 20 bases. Germline V gene data show CDR1 as SQVTM and CDR2 as ANQGSEA. The CDR3 loop spans 15 amino acids. The CDR3 here is CSTGRGGSLYNEQFF. CDR3 nucleotides: TGCAGCACCGGCCGGGGAGGTAGCCTCTACAATGAGCAGTTCTTC.

J is TRBJ1-6 and V is TRBV7-2, with no clear D. The length of the CDR3 is 17 residues. Trimming removed 3 bases at V and 9 bases at J, with 21 bases between. Germline V gene lookup returns CDR1 SGHTA and CDR2 FQGNSA. In DNA form, the CDR3 reads TGTGCCAGCAGCTTCCACCCCCCTCTTCCGGAGGGTTCACCCCTCCACTTT. It encodes CASSFHPPLPEGSPLHF. Full variable domain (outside the CDR3, taken from reference TRBV7-2 and TRBJ1-6): GAGVSQSPSNKVTEKGKDVELRCDPISGHTALYWYRQSLGQGLEFLIYFQGNSAPDKSGLPSDRFSAERTGGSVSTLTIQRTQQEDSAVYLCASSFHPPLPEGSPLHFGNGTRLTVT.

V gene TRBV7-2 combines with J gene TRBJ1-5, with 7 bases that match TRBD1. V shed 2 bases, J shed 6 bases, and the junction held 10 bases outside the gene matches. Germline values: CDR1 SGHTA, CDR2 FQGNSA. This CDR3 region has 16 residues. The DNA for the CDR3 is TGTGCCAGCAGCTTATGGGCAGGGGGTGGTCTTCAGCCCCAGCATTTT. This encodes CASSLWAGGGLQPQHF.

The chain couples TRBV6-1 to TRBJ2-3; 10 bases match TRBD1. This CDR3 spans 15 amino acids. Germline V gene lookup returns CDR1 MNHNS and CDR2 SASEGT. V shed 6 bases, J shed 2 bases, and the junction held 5 bases outside the gene matches. In nucleotides, the CDR3 is TGTGCCAGCAGGACAGGGGGCATAGTCACAGATACGCAGTATTTT. The encoded protein is CASRTGGIVTDTQYF.

This clone has just a few counts. The genes are TRBV5-3 and TRBJ1-5; D gene unclear. TRBV5-3 is an ORF for which the function is uncertain. CDR3 length equals 14 residues. Trimming removed 1 base from V and 4 bases from J, with 9 bases in between. The CDR3 spells CARSLSVRNQPQHF. The CDR3 DNA sequence: TGTGCCAGAAGCTTGAGTGTCAGGAATCAGCCCCAGCATTTT.